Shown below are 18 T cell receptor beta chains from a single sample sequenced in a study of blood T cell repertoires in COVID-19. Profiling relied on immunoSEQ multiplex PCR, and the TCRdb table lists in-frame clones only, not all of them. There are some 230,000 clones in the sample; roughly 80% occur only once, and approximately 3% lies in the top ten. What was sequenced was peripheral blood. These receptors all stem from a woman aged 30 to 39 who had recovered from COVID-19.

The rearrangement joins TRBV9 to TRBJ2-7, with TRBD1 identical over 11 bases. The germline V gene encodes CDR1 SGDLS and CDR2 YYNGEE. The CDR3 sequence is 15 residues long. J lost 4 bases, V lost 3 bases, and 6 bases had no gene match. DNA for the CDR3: TGTGCCAGCAGCGAAGAGGACAGGGGGCAATACGAGCAGTACTTC. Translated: CASSEEDRGQYEQYF. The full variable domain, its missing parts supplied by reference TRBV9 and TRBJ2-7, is DSGVTQTPKHLITATGQRVTLRCSPRSGDLSVYWYQQSLDQGLQFLIQYYNGEERAKGNILERFSAQQFPDLHSELNLSSLELGDSALYFCASSEEDRGQYEQYFGPGTRLTVT.

Written as DNA, the CDR3 is TGTGCCTGGAATCCGGGGAGCTCCTACGAGCAGTACTTC. It specifies CAWNPGSSYEQYF. V is TRBV30 and J is TRBJ2-7; tentative D call: TRBD2 (5 bases). The CDR3 consists of 13 residues. V lost 4 bases and J lost 0, with 10 bases in between. CDR1 and CDR2 (germline): GTSNPN, SVGIG (reference sequence).

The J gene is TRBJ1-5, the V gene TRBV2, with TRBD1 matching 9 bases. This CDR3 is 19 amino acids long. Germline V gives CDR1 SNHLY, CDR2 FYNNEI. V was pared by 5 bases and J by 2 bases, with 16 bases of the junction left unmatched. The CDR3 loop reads CASSNVQGQGVGGNQPQHF. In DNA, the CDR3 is TGTGCCAGCAGTAACGTTCAGGGACAGGGTGTTGGGGGCAATCAGCCCCAGCATTTT.

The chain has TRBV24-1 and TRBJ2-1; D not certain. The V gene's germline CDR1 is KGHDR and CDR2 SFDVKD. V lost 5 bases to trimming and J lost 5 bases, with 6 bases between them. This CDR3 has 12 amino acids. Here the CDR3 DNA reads TGTGCCACCAGTGCTCCGGACAATGAGCAGTTCTTC. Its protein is CATSAPDNEQFF.

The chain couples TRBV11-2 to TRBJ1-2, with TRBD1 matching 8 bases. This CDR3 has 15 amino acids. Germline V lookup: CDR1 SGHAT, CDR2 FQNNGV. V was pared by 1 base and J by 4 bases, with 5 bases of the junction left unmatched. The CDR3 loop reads CASSLVGDRSYGYTF. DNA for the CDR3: TGTGCCAGCAGCTTAGTCGGGGACAGGTCCTATGGCTACACCTTC. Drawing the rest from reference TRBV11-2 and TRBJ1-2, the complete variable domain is EAGVAQSPRYKIIEKRQSVAFWCNPISGHATLYWYQQILGQGPKLLIQFQNNGVVDDSQLPKDRFSAERLKGVDSTLKIQPAKLEDSAVYLCASSLVGDRSYGYTFGSGTRLTVV.

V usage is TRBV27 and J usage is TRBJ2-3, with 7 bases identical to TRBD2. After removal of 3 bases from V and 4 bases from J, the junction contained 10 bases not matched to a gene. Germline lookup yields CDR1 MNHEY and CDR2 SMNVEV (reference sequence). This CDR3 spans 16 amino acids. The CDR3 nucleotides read TGTGCCAGCAGTTTGCTGGCGGGAGTCTGGGCAGATACGCAGTATTTT. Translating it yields CASSLLAGVWADTQYF.

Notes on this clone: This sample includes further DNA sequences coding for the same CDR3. Written as DNA, the CDR3 is TGCGCCAGCACCCCGGGACAGCCATCGAACACCGGGGAGCTGTTTTTT. Translating it yields CASTPGQPSNTGELFF. The chain uses TRBV23-1 and TRBJ2-2; 7 bases are a match to TRBD1. TRBV23-1 has ORF status, its function being uncertain. V lost 7 bases, J lost 0 bases, and 8 bases stayed unmatched. The CDR3 runs to 16 residues.

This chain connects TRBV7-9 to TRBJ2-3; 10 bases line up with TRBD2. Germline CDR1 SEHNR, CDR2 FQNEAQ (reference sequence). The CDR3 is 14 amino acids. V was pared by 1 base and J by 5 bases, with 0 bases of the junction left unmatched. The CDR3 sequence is CASSLGLAGDTQYF. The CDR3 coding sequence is TGTGCCAGCAGCTTAGGACTAGCGGGAGATACGCAGTATTTT.

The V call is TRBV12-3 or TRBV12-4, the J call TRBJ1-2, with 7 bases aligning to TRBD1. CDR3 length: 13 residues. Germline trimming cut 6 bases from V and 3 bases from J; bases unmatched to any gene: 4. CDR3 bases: TGTGCCAGCAGCCCGAGGGGGCACTATGGCTACACCTTC. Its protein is CASSPRGHYGYTF.

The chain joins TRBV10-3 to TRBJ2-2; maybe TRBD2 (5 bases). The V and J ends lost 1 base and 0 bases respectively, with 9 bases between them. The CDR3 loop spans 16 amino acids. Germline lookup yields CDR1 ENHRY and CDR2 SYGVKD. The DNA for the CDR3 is TGTGCCATCAGTGAGTTATTAGCGACGAACACCGGGGAGCTGTTTTTT. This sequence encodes CAISELLATNTGELFF.

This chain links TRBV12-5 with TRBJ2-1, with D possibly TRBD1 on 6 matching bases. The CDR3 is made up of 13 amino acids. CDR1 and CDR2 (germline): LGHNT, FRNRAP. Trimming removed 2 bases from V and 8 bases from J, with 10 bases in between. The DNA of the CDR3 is TGTGCTAGTGGTTTGTTACAGGGCCATGAGCAGTTCTTC. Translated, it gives CASGLLQGHEQFF.

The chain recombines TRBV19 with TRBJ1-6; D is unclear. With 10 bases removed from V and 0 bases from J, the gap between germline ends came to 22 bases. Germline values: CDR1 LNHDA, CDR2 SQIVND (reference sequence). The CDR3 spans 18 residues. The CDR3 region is CAIPDLIPASSYNSPLHF. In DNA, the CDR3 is TGTGCCATCCCGGACTTAATTCCGGCGAGCTCCTATAATTCACCCCTCCACTTT.

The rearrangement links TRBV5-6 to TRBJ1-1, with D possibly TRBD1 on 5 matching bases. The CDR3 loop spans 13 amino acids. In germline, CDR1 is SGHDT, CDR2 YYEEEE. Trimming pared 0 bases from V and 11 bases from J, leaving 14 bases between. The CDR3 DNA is TGTGCCAGCAGCTTGGTAGGGGAGGTGTTCGCTTTCTTT. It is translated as CASSLVGEVFAFF.

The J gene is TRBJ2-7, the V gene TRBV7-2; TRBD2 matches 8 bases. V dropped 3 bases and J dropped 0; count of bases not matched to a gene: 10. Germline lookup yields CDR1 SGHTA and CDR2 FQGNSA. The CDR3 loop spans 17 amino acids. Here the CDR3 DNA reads TGTGCCAGCAGCTTCCCCATGGCGGGAGGCCGCTCCTACGAGCAGTACTTC. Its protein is CASSFPMAGGRSYEQYF.

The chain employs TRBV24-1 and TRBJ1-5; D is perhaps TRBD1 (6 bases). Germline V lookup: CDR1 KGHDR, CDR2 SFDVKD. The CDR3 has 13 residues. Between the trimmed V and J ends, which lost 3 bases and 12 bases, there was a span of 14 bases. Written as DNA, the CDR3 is TGTGCCACCAGTGATCAGATTGAGACAGGCCAGCATTTT. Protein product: CATSDQIETGQHF.

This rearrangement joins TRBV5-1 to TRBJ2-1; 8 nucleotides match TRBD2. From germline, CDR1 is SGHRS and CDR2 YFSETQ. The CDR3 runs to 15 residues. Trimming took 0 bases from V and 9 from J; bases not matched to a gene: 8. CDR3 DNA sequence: TGCGCCAGCAGCTTGGTAAAAGCGGGAGTAACTGAGCAGTTCTTC. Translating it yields CASSLVKAGVTEQFF. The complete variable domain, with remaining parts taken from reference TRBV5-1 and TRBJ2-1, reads KAGVTQTPRYLIKTRGQQVTLSCSPISGHRSVSWYQQTPGQGLQFLFEYFSETQRNKGNFPGRFSGRQFSNSRSEMNVSTLELGDSALYLCASSLVKAGVTEQFFGPGTRLTVL.

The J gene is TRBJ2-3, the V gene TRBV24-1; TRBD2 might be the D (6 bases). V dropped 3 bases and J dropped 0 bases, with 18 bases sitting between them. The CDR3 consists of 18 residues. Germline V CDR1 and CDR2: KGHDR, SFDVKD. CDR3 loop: CATSDPAVADTSTDTQYF. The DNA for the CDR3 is TGTGCCACCAGTGATCCCGCGGTAGCGGACACTAGCACAGATACGCAGTATTTT.

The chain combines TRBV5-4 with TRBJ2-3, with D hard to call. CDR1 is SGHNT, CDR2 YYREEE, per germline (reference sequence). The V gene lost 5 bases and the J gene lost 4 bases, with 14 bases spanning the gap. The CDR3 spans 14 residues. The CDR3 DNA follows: TGTGCCAGCAGGTTCTACGGGTCCCCAGATACGCAGTATTTT. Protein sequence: CASRFYGSPDTQYF. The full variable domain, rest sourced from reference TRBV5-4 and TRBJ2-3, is ETGVTQSPTHLIKTRGQQVTLRCSSQSGHNTVSWYQQALGQGPQFIFQYYREEENGRGNFPPRFSGLQFPNYSSELNVNALELDDSALYLCASRFYGSPDTQYFGPGTRLTVL.